This passage covers 12 T cell receptor beta chains from one sample sequenced in a study of control samples from healthy donors and cancer patients. Sequencing was performed with immunoSEQ multiplex PCR; in TCRdb, only in-frame clones are kept and a portion is missing. In the table there are tens of thousands of clones, around 93% of which are singletons. The specimen sequenced was PBMCs. The receptors were sampled from a woman between 35 and 50 years old with head and neck cancer.

The chain carries TRBV7-2 and TRBJ2-5; the D is unclear. CDR1 and CDR2 from the germline V gene are SGHTA and FQGNSA. The CDR3 length is 11 residues. The germline V and J ends were trimmed by 3 bases and 3 bases, with 2 bases remaining between them. CDR3 in DNA: TGTGCCAGCAGCTTTAAAGAGACCCAGTACTTC. Its translation is CASSFKETQYF.

V is TRBV28 and J is TRBJ1-6, with D possibly matching TRBD1 (6 bases). This CDR3 region has 19 residues. Germline loops: CDR1 MDHEN, CDR2 SYDVKM. Trimming shortened V by 2 bases and J by 0 bases, and 17 bases separated the two germline ends. CDR3 amino acids: CASSLEGGGFSSYNSPLHF. In DNA form, the CDR3 reads TGTGCCAGCAGTTTAGAGGGGGGAGGGTTCAGCTCCTATAATTCACCCCTCCACTTT. The full variable domain, rest sourced from reference TRBV28 and TRBJ1-6, is DVKVTQSSRYLVKRTGEKVFLECVQDMDHENMFWYRQDPGLGLRLIYFSYDVKMKEKGDIPEGYSVSREKKERFSLILESASTNQTSMYLCASSLEGGGFSSYNSPLHFGNGTRLTVT.

The chain uses TRBV3-1 (or the pseudogene TRBV3-2) and TRBJ2-2; D remains unclear. The CDR3 totals 15 residues. CDR1 is LGHDT and CDR2 is YNNKEL in the germline V gene (reference sequence). V lost 0 bases and J 7 bases, leaving 12 bases between the germline ends. The CDR3 region is CASSQDTRPVGELFF. The CDR3 bases are TGTGCCAGCAGCCAAGATACCCGACCGGTCGGGGAGCTGTTTTTT.

The gene calls are TRBV5-1 and TRBJ2-6; TRBD2 is a possible D gene (7 bases). The CDR3 consists of 15 residues. With 4 bases removed from V and 4 bases from J, the gap between germline ends came to 12 bases. The V gene's germline CDR1 is SGHRS and CDR2 YFSETQ. The chain's CDR3 is CASSLGGAGANVLTF. DNA for the CDR3: TGCGCCAGCAGCCTAGGGGGGGCAGGGGCCAACGTCCTGACTTTC.

V is TRBV7-3 and J is TRBJ2-2, with a weak D call TRBD2 (5 bases). Germline CDR1 is SGHTA and CDR2 is FQGTGA. CDR3 length equals 15 residues. Trimming pared 5 bases from V and 4 bases from J, leaving 14 bases between. The CDR3 loop is CASSQSGLRTGELFF. DNA of the CDR3: TGTGCCAGCAGCCAATCTGGACTCCGCACCGGGGAGCTGTTTTTT.

This clone appeared a few times. The rearrangement joins TRBV7-9 to TRBJ1-6; 10 nucleotides agree with TRBD1. The germline gives CDR1 SEHNR, CDR2 FQNEAQ (reference sequence). The CDR3 loop spans 14 amino acids. V lost 4 bases to trimming and J lost 9 bases; unmatched junction nucleotides: 3. This CDR3 is CASSSGQGSSPLHF. The CDR3, as DNA: TGTGCCAGCAGCTCGGGACAGGGGTCTTCACCCCTCCACTTT.

The chain combines TRBV21-1 with TRBJ1-5; the table's D call, TRBD1, was not checked against the DNA. TRBV21-1 has pseudogene status. The CDR3 totals 14 residues. CDR3 protein: CASSTRDKNQPQHF. The CDR3 bases are TGTGCCAGCAGTACGAGGGACAAGAATCAGCCCCAGCATTTT.

The genes are TRBV19 and TRBJ2-1; TRBD1 aligns across 9 bases. The CDR3 runs 14 residues. Germline CDR1 and CDR2: LNHDA and SQIVND (reference sequence). V was clipped by 6 bases and J by 1 base; unmatched bases: 1. The CDR3 DNA follows: TGTGCCAGTAGCGACAGGGGGTCCTACAATGAGCAGTTCTTC. This codes for CASSDRGSYNEQFF.

This chain uses TRBV28 with TRBJ1-2; the match to TRBD1 covers 7 bases. There are 13 residues in the CDR3. CDR1 MDHEN and CDR2 SYDVKM come from the germline V gene. Losses at the gene ends were 6 bases for V and 4 bases for J; bases not matched to a gene: 5. CDR3 region: CASRLGQAYGYTF. CDR3 nucleotide sequence: TGTGCCAGCAGACTTGGACAGGCCTATGGCTACACCTTC.

The chain is built from TRBV27 and TRBJ2-5, with D maybe TRBD2 (6 bases). This CDR3 is 14 amino acids long. CDR1 MNHEY and CDR2 SMNVEV come from the germline V gene (reference sequence). Trimming shortened V by 6 bases and J by 1 base, and 12 bases separated the two germline ends. The CDR3 spells CASRALGGQETQYF. The CDR3 DNA sequence: TGTGCCAGCAGGGCCCTCGGGGGCCAAGAGACCCAGTACTTC.

The V gene is TRBV7-2, the J gene TRBJ1-1, with 11 bases that match TRBD1. The ends lost 1 base at V and 5 bases at J; junction bases unmatched: 12. Per the germline V gene, CDR1 is SGHTA and CDR2 is FQGNSA. The CDR3 consists of 18 residues. The CDR3, as DNA: TGTGCCAGCAGCTTAGGGTGGACAGGGGGCCTGAGTTGGACTGAAGCTTTCTTT. It is translated as CASSLGWTGGLSWTEAFF.

Only one count was recorded for this clone. The rearrangement links TRBV5-1 to TRBJ2-1; TRBD2 agrees at 7 bases. After removal of 3 bases from V and 0 bases from J, the junction contained 12 bases not matched to a gene. Per germline, CDR1 SGHRS and CDR2 YFSETQ. The CDR3 has 18 residues. The CDR3 region has the DNA TGCGCCAGCAGCTGGGACGGGACTAACCCCGACTCCTACAATGAGCAGTTCTTC. Encoded protein: CASSWDGTNPDSYNEQFF.